Included here is one T cell receptor beta chain sequence, with context. This sample stems from a study of cytomegalovirus exposure and HLA in healthy donors. CDR1 and CDR2 (germline): LNHDA, SQIVND (reference sequence). The CDR3 has 18 amino acids. V was pared by 4 bases and J by 2 bases, with 21 bases between. PCR amplification relied on 60 Vbeta primers (plus 13 Jbeta primers). The assay was immunoSEQ multiplex PCR, and TCRdb's table has in-frame clones only and misses some. The sample lists around 70,000 clones, around 74% seen once, with 11% in the top ten. The specimen was PBMCs. The sequence derives from a human donor in good health. The chain employs TRBV19 and TRBJ1-5, with D perhaps TRBD1 (6 bases). CDR3 sequence: CASSTRDIVRNGNQPQHF. The CDR3 coding sequence is TGTGCCAGTAGTACACGGGACATTGTGAGGAATGGCAATCAGCCCCAGCATTTT.